Below, 6 T cell receptor beta chains from the same sample are listed, as sequenced in a study of T cell clonotyping in hematopoietic cell transplantation. Sequencing was performed with immunoSEQ multiplex PCR; in TCRdb, only in-frame clones are kept and a portion is missing. Of some 17,000 clones in the sample, roughly 88% were seen once. The source material was peripheral blood mononuclear cells. The receptors stem from a man aged 50 to 60 in good health. Some clones in this sample may be carry-over from other donors' samples.

The rearrangement joins TRBV9 to TRBJ1-6; a possible D gene is TRBD1 (5 bases). The CDR3 spans 13 residues. The V end lost 4 bases, the J end lost 15 bases, and 17 bases lay between the germline ends. The germline gives CDR1 SGDLS, CDR2 YYNGEE. CDR3 region: CASSKRGTPLLHF. The CDR3 region has the DNA TGTGCCAGCAGCAAACGAGGGACGCCTCTCCTCCACTTT.

V and J are TRBV5-4 and TRBJ2-3; D not resolved. The CDR3 totals 15 residues. Germline lookup yields CDR1 SGHNT and CDR2 YYREEE (reference sequence). Trimming stripped 0 bases from V and 5 bases from J, with 13 bases between. CDR3 protein: CASSLVPYGGDTQYF. The CDR3 nucleotides are TGTGCCAGCAGCTTGGTGCCCTATGGCGGAGATACGCAGTATTTT. Variable domain in full (rest from reference TRBV5-4 and TRBJ2-3): ETGVTQSPTHLIKTRGQQVTLRCSSQSGHNTVSWYQQALGQGPQFIFQYYREEENGRGNFPPRFSGLQFPNYSSELNVNALELDDSALYLCASSLVPYGGDTQYFGPGTRLTVL.

The V call is TRBV2, the J call TRBJ1-2, with 8 positions matching TRBD1. With 3 bases clipped from V and 4 bases from J, the junction kept 4 bases outside the gene matches. The CDR3 runs 14 residues. Germline loops: CDR1 SNHLY, CDR2 FYNNEI. CDR3 region: CASSDWTGIYGYTF. The CDR3 coding sequence is TGTGCCAGCAGTGATTGGACAGGGATCTATGGCTACACCTTC.

The chain is built from TRBV4-1 and TRBJ1-2; D is uncertain. Germline V lookup: CDR1 MGHRA, CDR2 YSYEKL. The V end was cut by 4 bases, the J end by 0 bases, with 9 bases between. CDR3 size: 14 residues. Here the CDR3 reads CASSPRGTNYGYTF. The CDR3 coding sequence is TGCGCCAGCAGCCCACGGGGAACTAACTATGGCTACACCTTC.

The chain combines TRBV7-2 with TRBJ2-1, with 9 bases fitting TRBD2. Trimming took 0 bases from V and 7 from J; bases not matched to a gene: 7. This CDR3 is 16 amino acids long. The germline CDR1 and CDR2 sequences are SGHTA and FQGNSA. The CDR3 DNA reads TGTGCCAGCAGCTTAGCCGCCGGCAGCGGGGGGAATGAGCAGTTCTTC. Amino acid sequence: CASSLAAGSGGNEQFF.

The chain couples TRBV11-3 to TRBJ1-1; D ambiguous. Germline V gene data show CDR1 as SGHNT and CDR2 as YENEEA. The CDR3 spans 13 residues. V was shortened by 3 bases and J by 4 bases, with 9 bases between the two germline ends. The CDR3, as DNA: TGTGCCAGCAGCTTTGGGGTCAGCACTGAAGCTTTCTTT. It is translated as CASSFGVSTEAFF.